The TCR beta chain described here comes from a study of blood T cell repertoires in COVID-19. V lost 1 base, J lost 1 base, and 4 bases stayed unmatched. Per the germline V gene, CDR1 is SGHAT and CDR2 is FQNNGV. There are 16 residues in the CDR3. Assay used: immunoSEQ multiplex PCR; TCRdb lists only in-frame clones, some missing. The sample contains roughly 500,000 clones, about nine tenths of which appear only once. Sequenced input: PBMCs or T cells enriched from blood (not recorded which). The chain recombines TRBV11-2 with TRBJ2-3, with TRBD1 matching over 8 bases. This receptor was obtained from a woman aged 60-75 years who had recovered from COVID-19. CDR3 protein: CASSLGAGGGTDTQYF. CDR3 bases: TGTGCCAGCAGCTTAGGGGCAGGGGGCGGCACAGATACGCAGTATTTT. The entire variable domain, with the rest obtained from reference TRBV11-2 and TRBJ2-3, is as follows: EAGVAQSPRYKIIEKRQSVAFWCNPISGHATLYWYQQILGQGPKLLIQFQNNGVVDDSQLPKDRFSAERLKGVDSTLKIQPAKLEDSAVYLCASSLGAGGGTDTQYFGPGTRLTVL.